This passage covers 30 T cell receptor beta chains from one sample sequenced in a study of cytomegalovirus exposure and HLA in healthy donors. A multiplex PCR was run with 60 Vbeta primers and 13 Jbeta primers. TCRdb's table, derived via immunoSEQ multiplex PCR, lists solely in-frame clones and lacks some. The sample has about 170,000 clones, roughly 80% seen once; the top ten hold less than 3%. Sequenced material: PBMCs. The receptors were sampled from a male donor in good health and CMV-seronegative.

This clone was counted between two and nine times. V gene TRBV4-3 combines with J gene TRBJ2-6, with D perhaps TRBD2 (5 bases). Trimming cost V 1 base and J 0 bases, with 7 bases left between them. The germline V gene has CDR1 LGHNA and CDR2 YSLEER. The CDR3 runs 16 residues. DNA for the CDR3: TGCGCCAGCAGCCAAGGGGAGATCTCTGGGGCCAACGTCCTGACTTTC. It specifies CASSQGEISGANVLTF.

The chain links TRBV4-1 to TRBJ1-5; D is unclear. CDR1 and CDR2 (germline): MGHRA, YSYEKL. V lost 0 bases, J lost 11 bases, and 11 bases lay in between. The CDR3 has 13 amino acids. The CDR3 DNA follows: TGCGCCAGCAGCCAAGACCCGGTTGTAGCCCAGCATTTT. Protein: CASSQDPVVAQHF.

V is TRBV19 and J is TRBJ2-4, with unresolved D. CDR1 is LNHDA, CDR2 SQIVND, per germline (reference sequence). This CDR3 is built from 13 residues. V shed 0 bases and J shed 9 bases, with 9 bases lying between them. For the CDR3, the DNA is TGTGCCAGTAGTATAGACCCCGCGAGCATTCAGTACTTC. Its translation: CASSIDPASIQYF.

This chain connects TRBV9 to TRBJ1-3, with TRBD1 matching 7 bases. The germline V gene encodes CDR1 SGDLS and CDR2 YYNGEE. Unmatched junction bases numbered 11, after V lost 0 bases and J lost 5 bases. The CDR3 loop spans 17 amino acids. CDR3 coding DNA: TGTGCCAGCAGCGTAGGAAGGGATAGGGACAGCAGAAACACCATATATTTT. Encoded protein: CASSVGRDRDSRNTIYF. The variable domain in full, completed from reference TRBV9 and TRBJ1-3, reads DSGVTQTPKHLITATGQRVTLRCSPRSGDLSVYWYQQSLDQGLQFLIQYYNGEERAKGNILERFSAQQFPDLHSELNLSSLELGDSALYFCASSVGRDRDSRNTIYFGEGSWLTVV.

This clone was detected once. The chain employs TRBV5-5 and TRBJ2-1; D may be TRBD2 (6 bases). Germline V lookup: CDR1 SGHKS, CDR2 YYEKEE (reference sequence). Trimming stripped 2 bases from V and 10 bases from J, with 13 bases between. This CDR3 has 13 amino acids. Here the CDR3 DNA reads TGTGCCAGCAGCTTTAATTGGGGAGGCGAGCAGTTCTTC. The encoded protein is CASSFNWGGEQFF.

This clone was picked up one time. The chain uses TRBV7-9 and TRBJ2-2; 9 bases agree with TRBD2. Per germline, CDR1 SEHNR and CDR2 FQNEAQ (reference sequence). The CDR3 has 18 residues. The V segment lost 0 bases and the J segment 6 bases; nucleotides outside the gene matches: 11. The CDR3 protein is CASSLAVAGGPAAGELFF. As DNA, the CDR3 is TGTGCCAGCAGCTTAGCAGTCGCGGGAGGGCCGGCCGCCGGGGAGCTGTTTTTT.

This clone was detected only a few times. The chain couples TRBV10-3 to TRBJ1-2; TRBD1 aligns across 8 bases. V shed 6 bases and J 2 bases; nucleotides not matched to a gene: 2. CDR1 is ENHRY, CDR2 SYGVKD, per germline. This CDR3 region has 13 residues. The CDR3 reads CAIRGDRNYGYTF. For the CDR3, the DNA is TGTGCCATCAGGGGGGACAGGAACTATGGCTACACCTTC.

The J gene is TRBJ2-3, the V gene TRBV5-1; possible D gene TRBD1, 6 bases. The CDR3 totals 17 residues. Trimming shortened V by 5 bases and J by 0 bases, and 19 bases separated the two germline ends. CDR1 is SGHRS, CDR2 YFSETQ, per germline. The CDR3, as DNA: TGCGCCAGCAGTCTGGGGTCTTGGACAGTGAGCACAGATACGCAGTATTTT. Its protein product is CASSLGSWTVSTDTQYF.

The chain links TRBV11-2 to TRBJ2-7, with 7 positions matching TRBD2. Looked up from germline, CDR1 is SGHAT and CDR2 is FQNNGV. The CDR3 contains 13 residues. V lost 1 base, J lost 4 bases, and 1 base stayed unmatched. Here the CDR3 DNA reads TGTGCCAGCAGCTTAGGCGGGGGATACGAGCAGTACTTC. This sequence encodes CASSLGGGYEQYF.

This clone was picked up a small number of times. J is TRBJ2-2 and V is TRBV5-1, with TRBD2 matching 9 bases. The CDR3 is made up of 16 amino acids. With V trimmed by 6 bases and J by 1 base, 7 bases remained unmatched. Germline V gene sequence: CDR1 SGHRS, CDR2 YFSETQ. The DNA of the CDR3 is TGCGCCAGCACCGCGGGGGGGGTCGTGAACACCGGGGAGCTGTTTTTT. This translates into CASTAGGVVNTGELFF.

This clone appeared a single time. Other DNA sequences in this specimen translate into the identical CDR3. The chain is built from TRBV7-2 and TRBJ1-5; TRBD1 matches 7 bases. The CDR3 totals 15 residues. Germline trimming cut 1 base from V and 2 bases from J; bases unmatched to any gene: 2. Germline CDR1 is SGHTA and CDR2 is FQGNSA. In DNA, the CDR3 is TGTGCCAGCAGCTTAGGAGGACAGGGCAATCAGCCCCAGCATTTT. It is translated as CASSLGGQGNQPQHF.

This chain links TRBV28 with TRBJ2-7; 11 bases are shared with TRBD2. Per germline, CDR1 MDHEN and CDR2 SYDVKM. J was trimmed by 2 bases and V by 7 bases; bases with no gene match: 7. This CDR3 spans 15 amino acids. The CDR3 DNA sequence: TGTGCCAGCACTATACGACTAGCGGGACCCTACGAGCAGTACTTC. Its protein product is CASTIRLAGPYEQYF.

V gene TRBV27 combines with J gene TRBJ2-1; D is undetermined. V lost 5 bases and J 6 bases, leaving 14 bases between the germline ends. This CDR3 is 14 amino acids long. Looked up from germline, CDR1 is MNHEY and CDR2 is SMNVEV (reference sequence). Written as DNA, the CDR3 is TGTGCCAGCAGTCCTATGAGCCCGGGCAATGAGCAGTTCTTC. This encodes CASSPMSPGNEQFF.

This rearrangement joins TRBV7-8 to TRBJ2-7; TRBD2 is a possible D gene (6 bases). The CDR3 has 14 amino acids. The V end was cut by 8 bases, the J end by 1 base, with 15 bases between. Germline V gene lookup returns CDR1 SGHVS and CDR2 FQNEAQ. This chain's CDR3 is CASSRGTSSYEQYF. In DNA form, the CDR3 reads TGTGCCAGCTCCCGGGGGACCTCGTCCTACGAGCAGTACTTC.

The chain couples TRBV7-2 to TRBJ2-7, with 8 bases aligning to TRBD1. The CDR3 consists of 17 residues. Looked up from germline, CDR1 is SGHTA and CDR2 is FQGNSA. V shed 5 bases, J shed 5 bases, and the junction held 17 bases outside the gene matches. CDR3 sequence (DNA): TGTGCCAGCAGCCTAGTTACAGGGGCAGGGGGCCGTGACGAGCAGTACTTC. This translates into CASSLVTGAGGRDEQYF.

The chain couples TRBV7-3 to TRBJ2-3; 9 nucleotides line up with TRBD2. The CDR3 has 18 residues. Germline CDR1 reads SGHTA; CDR2 reads FQGTGA. V gave up 2 bases and J gave up 0 bases; unmatched junction bases: 9. The CDR3 sequence is CASSLLGLAFSSTDTQYF. The CDR3 DNA is TGTGCCAGCAGCTTATTAGGACTAGCGTTTTCTAGCACAGATACGCAGTATTTT.

The chain has TRBV29-1 and TRBJ2-7, with 8 bases fitting TRBD1. V lost 1 base and J lost 4; bases outside the gene matches: 12. The CDR3 is 16 residues long. CDR1 and CDR2 from the germline V gene are SQVTM and ANQGSEA. CDR3 in DNA: TGCAGCGTTGAAGCCCAGGGGGCATGGTCGGATTACGAGCAGTACTTC. This sequence encodes CSVEAQGAWSDYEQYF.

The rearrangement links TRBV16 to TRBJ1-2; a weak D match, TRBD1 (5 bases). This CDR3 is 15 amino acids long. Trimming cost V 5 bases and J 8 bases, with 21 bases left between them. CDR1 and CDR2 (germline): KGHSY, FQNENV. The CDR3 nucleotides read TGTGCCAGCAGCTTTGCTCAACAGGTTCATGACGGCTACACCTTC. Its protein is CASSFAQQVHDGYTF.

The chain uses TRBV7-9 and TRBJ1-2; D gene uncertain. The CDR3 sequence is 15 residues long. The V gene lost 1 base and the J gene lost 2 bases, with 11 bases spanning the gap. CDR1 is SEHNR and CDR2 is FQNEAQ in the germline V gene (reference sequence). CDR3 nucleotide sequence: TGTGCCAGCAGCTTAGTTACGAACTCCAACTATGGCTACACCTTC. Translation: CASSLVTNSNYGYTF.

V and J are TRBV7-2 and TRBJ1-1, with D perhaps matching TRBD1 (6 bases). The CDR3 has 15 residues. CDR1 and CDR2 (germline): SGHTA, FQGNSA. V lost 1 base and J 1 base, leaving 10 bases between the germline ends. In nucleotides, the CDR3 is TGTGCCAGCAGCTTAGGAGGACAGCCGAACACTGAAGCTTTCTTT. It codes for CASSLGGQPNTEAFF.

V is TRBV10-3 and J is TRBJ2-3, with TRBD2 matching over 9 bases. V gave up 10 bases and J gave up 3 bases; unmatched junction bases: 11. Germline CDR1 is ENHRY and CDR2 is SYGVKD. The CDR3 has 15 amino acids. DNA of the CDR3: TGTGCCACTTGGAGTAGCGGGGGCGTGACAGATACGCAGTATTTT. It codes for CATWSSGGVTDTQYF.

This clone has more than one count but fewer than ten. The chain links TRBV4-1 to TRBJ1-6; 11 bases match TRBD1. The ends lost 6 bases at V and 7 bases at J; junction bases unmatched: 8. CDR1 is MGHRA, CDR2 YSYEKL, per germline. The CDR3 is 16 amino acids. CDR3 nucleotide sequence: TGCGCCAGCAGTCGAACCGGGACAGGGGGGAATTCACCCCTCCACTTT. Translation: CASSRTGTGGNSPLHF.

V and J are TRBV7-2 and TRBJ1-1; no clear D. This CDR3 contains 12 residues. Germline loops: CDR1 SGHTA, CDR2 FQGNSA. Between the trimmed V and J ends, which lost 3 bases and 7 bases, there was a span of 9 bases. CDR3 loop: CASSFTQREAFF. Written as DNA, the CDR3 is TGTGCCAGCAGCTTTACCCAGCGTGAAGCTTTCTTT.

This clone has only a few counts. V usage is TRBV6-5 and J usage is TRBJ2-6; TRBD2 is a possible D gene (5 bases). Per germline, CDR1 MNHEY and CDR2 SVGAGI. The CDR3 spans 11 residues. V was pared by 10 bases and J by 5 bases, with 6 bases between. The CDR3 loop reads CATGRANVLTF. The CDR3 nucleotides read TGTGCCACCGGGAGGGCCAACGTCCTGACTTTC.

The chain couples TRBV2 to TRBJ2-1; 13 bases are a match to TRBD2. The V segment lost 8 bases and the J segment 7 bases; nucleotides outside the gene matches: 5. The CDR3 runs 14 residues. Germline V CDR1 and CDR2: SNHLY, FYNNEI. CDR3 protein: CASPGLAGLNEQFF. In nucleotides, the CDR3 is TGTGCCAGCCCGGGACTAGCGGGATTAAATGAGCAGTTCTTC.

The sample holds a few counts of this clone. This rearrangement joins TRBV30 to TRBJ2-1, with TRBD2 as a possible D gene (5 bases). V was shortened by 1 base and J by 9 bases, with 16 bases between the two germline ends. There are 14 residues in the CDR3. Germline loops: CDR1 GTSNPN, CDR2 SVGIG (reference sequence). CDR3 protein: CAWSAGLLEGEQFF. The CDR3 DNA sequence: TGTGCCTGGAGTGCCGGGCTCCTAGAGGGTGAGCAGTTCTTC.

V usage is TRBV9 and J usage is TRBJ1-4; D gene ambiguous. V shed 3 bases and J shed 0 bases, with 9 bases lying between them. This CDR3 has 15 residues. Per germline, CDR1 SGDLS and CDR2 YYNGEE. The DNA for the CDR3 is TGTGCCAGCAGCGCCATGAGGTCAACTAATGAAAAACTGTTTTTT. This sequence encodes CASSAMRSTNEKLFF.

This sequence joins TRBV19 and TRBJ2-1; 8 bases map to TRBD2. J was trimmed by 13 bases and V by 3 bases; bases with no gene match: 2. CDR1 is LNHDA and CDR2 is SQIVND in the germline V gene (reference sequence). The CDR3 length is 11 residues. Written as DNA, the CDR3 is TGTGCCAGTAGTATCGGGGGGGCTCAGTTCTTC. It encodes CASSIGGAQFF.

The gene calls are TRBV15 and TRBJ2-3, with D tentatively TRBD1 (6 bases). This CDR3 is built from 16 residues. Germline CDR1 and CDR2: LNHNV and YYDKDF (reference sequence). V lost 0 bases to trimming and J lost 5 bases, with 15 bases between them. The CDR3: CATSRDLGASGDTQYF. CDR3 sequence (DNA): TGTGCCACCAGCAGAGATCTGGGGGCCTCAGGAGATACGCAGTATTTT.

In the case of this clone: This CDR3 fails to terminate in the conserved phenylalanine or tryptophan, so it likely reflects a read error. The rearrangement joins TRBV7-6 to TRBJ1-2, with 7 bases identical to TRBD1. V shed 5 bases and J 2 bases; nucleotides not matched to a gene: 8. Germline-derived CDR1 and CDR2 are SGHVS and FNYEAQ. The CDR3 runs to 15 residues. In nucleotides, the CDR3 is TGTGCCAGCAGCCCTCGAACAGGGGTGAACTATGGCTACACCCTC. Its translation: CASSPRTGVNYGYTL.